A selection of T cell receptor beta chains follows, all from one sample in a study of T cells in tuberculosis. TCRdb's table, derived via immunoSEQ multiplex PCR, lists solely in-frame clones and lacks some. Among more than 35,000 clones listed, about 96% were seen once. Source material: PBMCs. The receptors come from a donor between 10 and 29 years old with latent tuberculosis or without tuberculosis infection. The CDR3 runs from the conserved cysteine through the conserved F or W.

V gene,J gene,CDR3 protein
TRBV6-5,TRBJ1-2,CASSYGTGVHGYTF
TRBV7-6,TRBJ2-3,CASSLIGENTQYF
TRBV2,TRBJ1-1,CASSEFATVNTEAFF
TRBV25-1,TRBJ1-3,CASSIGQARGDTIYF
TRBV10-3,TRBJ2-1,CAITVNDRVSVNEQFF
TRBV25-1,TRBJ2-2,CASSSEELFF
TRBV11-2,TRBJ2-1,CASSLDSIWAERTYNEQFF
TRBV2,TRBJ2-7,CASSILAGEQYF
TRBV10-3,TRBJ1-2,CAISETAGPNYGYTF
TRBV27,TRBJ2-5,CASRLAGGPPTQYF
TRBV19,TRBJ2-1,CASSIESSGYNEQFF
TRBV2,TRBJ2-5,CASRRGEGETQYF
TRBV5-4,TRBJ2-7,CASRLGTGGLVGEQYF
TRBV19,TRBJ2-1,CASSIGIENEQFF
TRBV19,TRBJ1-1,CASSIPDRGGLNTEAFF
TRBV25-1,TRBJ1-2,CASSASDTYGYTF
TRBV11-1,TRBJ2-7,CASSSRDMSSYEQYF
TRBV7-2,TRBJ2-5,CASSLVQVETQYF
TRBV6-5,TRBJ1-5,CASSYSGSSNQPQHF
TRBV27,TRBJ1-5,CASSWTNNQPQHF
TRBV11-2,TRBJ1-2,CASSSFSMSNYGYTF
TRBV5-1,TRBJ2-7,CASSSPGSLYYEQYF
TRBV19,TRBJ2-2,CASMRREDTGELFF
TRBV9,TRBJ2-1,CASSVGLAKGQFF
TRBV11-3,TRBJ2-1,CASSLDRREGLNEQFF
TRBV7-7,TRBJ2-1,CASSLVAGATYNEQFF